Given below is one TCR beta chain in context. This clone was seen once. Its antigen remains unidentified. Base qualities are missing; no much larger clone stands one base away. In the paper's terms, the time point label means: baseline before first vaccination. The vaccinee samples were drawn from two UK trials, COV001 and COV002, one of which was a single-blind randomized controlled phase 2/3 trial testing AZD1222 (ChAdOx1 nCoV-19) in healthy adults. For TCRbeta chain sequencing, PBMC samples were collected from trial participants at day 0 and at day 28 after the second dose. These data belong to a study of T cell responses to AZD1222 COVID-19 vaccine (dated by TCRdb to the early 2020s). About the study as a whole: Because spike-specific TCR depth and breadth did not differ between the two schedules, AZD1222 recipients who got a second dose at roughly 4 weeks were pooled with those who got a second dose at roughly 12 weeks. A total of just over 230 trial participants underwent TCR sequencing, of whom more than 200 had received two doses of AZD1222 and 26 had received two doses of the MenACWY control vaccine. Trial participants were enrolled by age into 18-55, 56-69 and 70-plus year subgroups, with roughly 150, 30 and 60 TCR-sequenced participants respectively. Results and caveats for the whole study, not just this receptor: The 56-69-year group was small, and its depth increase did not reach significance, likely because of low power. No day 14 peak-response samples were available, so repertoires were characterized only after the peak T cell response. CD4 TCRs associated with the vaccine covered the entire spike protein, and the dominant responses were in regions 160-218 and 743-854. After two AZD1222 doses, spike-specific TCR breadth and depth were significantly higher than at day 0 and than in MenACWY recipients. Conclusions about previously exposed vaccinees were limited because only six AZD1222 recipients were SARS-CoV-2 seropositive at baseline. Reportedly, close to half of the unique spike-specific TCRs recognized epitopes lying outside the regions that are mutated in the B.1.351 and B.1.1.7 variants. Participants were mostly white British, with more females than males. The authors suggested clonal diversity may have been underestimated.

Taken from the germline V gene (reference sequence), the CDR1 and CDR2 loops are SEHNR and FQNEAQ. The CDR3 starts with the cysteine, ends with the phenylalanine, and has 14 residues. The sequence is cut down to CDR3 DNA, 42 bases in frame from base 1. V is cut back by 4 bases and J by 1 base, with 2 bases in the junction unmatched. The CDR3 regions of human TCRbeta chains were subjected to immunosequencing. On the authors' methods: Repertoire TCRs were matched against a reference library of SARS-CoV-2-specific TCRs generated with the MIRA antigen-specificity platform. Breadth meant the fraction of unique TCRs that were SARS-CoV-2-associated, whereas depth meant the fraction of total T cells that were SARS-CoV-2-associated. Each spike-specific TCR was assigned to its reactive spike region and to a CD4 or CD8 class using the MIRA data. Log10-transformed breadth and depth values were compared by one-way ANOVA with Sidak's multiple comparisons tests. This immuneACCESS table, as held by TCRdb, lists in-frame sequences with V and J called but not all clones. Of the missing ones, under half trace to an unresolved V gene in checked studies; the others have no known cause. V, J and clone size are taken as reported in that table, and D and trimming were inferred from the DNA itself. This sample comprises about 160,000 clones, roughly 90% of them detected only once. Around 6% of the sample lies in the top ten.

Here the chain combines TRBV7-9 and TRBJ2-3, with 7 junctional bases fitting TRBD1. The sequences come from peripheral blood, collected on day 0 of AZD1222 vaccination. The sequence was obtained from an adult in good health. In nucleotides, the sequence is TGTGCCAGCAGCTCCGGACAGGGCACAGATACGCAGTATTTT. Translation gives CASSSGQGTDTQYF.